The 26 T cell receptor beta chains presented below share a single source sample, sequenced in a study of blood T cell repertoires in COVID-19 (dated by TCRdb to about 2020). The library was generated by the immunoSEQ multiplex PCR assay. The clones in this table, taken by TCRdb from immuneACCESS, are in-frame only. Not every clone is retained; where verified, under half of the shortfall comes from an unresolved V gene, and the cause of the rest is unknown. In this sample the table shows 80,000 or so clones, 65% to 90% of which occur a single time. 44% of the sample lies in the top ten. The sequenced sample was peripheral blood. The receptors shown here come from a man aged 80 or over with acute or convalescent COVID-19.

V gene TRBV7-9 combines with J gene TRBJ2-1; 7 positions match TRBD2. The CDR3 sequence is 14 residues long. With V trimmed by 5 bases and J by 4 bases, 5 bases remained unmatched. Germline-derived CDR1 and CDR2 are SEHNR and FQNEAQ (reference sequence). As DNA, the CDR3 is TGTGCCAGCAGCGGGAGGGGCCAGTACAATGAGCAGTTCTTC. Residues: CASSGRGQYNEQFF.

V is TRBV6-1 and J is TRBJ1-2, with D uncertain. CDR1 is MNHNS and CDR2 is SASEGT in the germline V gene. Trimming removed 1 base at V and 2 bases at J, with 8 bases between. The CDR3 consists of 14 residues. This chain's CDR3 is CASSEVPGNYGYTF. CDR3 bases: TGTGCCAGCAGTGAAGTGCCCGGGAACTATGGCTACACCTTC.

The J gene is TRBJ1-2, the V gene TRBV29-1; 12 bases fit TRBD1. The CDR3 runs to 16 residues. Losses at the gene ends were 3 bases for V and 8 bases for J; bases not matched to a gene: 13. From germline, CDR1 is SQVTM and CDR2 ANQGSEA. DNA of the CDR3: TGCAGCGTTGATCGTCCGGGACAGGGGGCAATAAGCGGCTACACCTTC. Amino acids: CSVDRPGQGAISGYTF.

The rearrangement links TRBV5-1 to TRBJ2-5; the match to TRBD1 covers 9 bases. The CDR3 length is 16 residues. V gave up 3 bases and J gave up 0 bases; unmatched junction bases: 6. Germline CDR1 is SGHRS and CDR2 is YFSETQ. Written as DNA, the CDR3 is TGCGCCAGCAGCTACCGGGACAGGGATTACCAAGAGACCCAGTACTTC. Translated, it gives CASSYRDRDYQETQYF. The full variable domain, its missing parts supplied by reference TRBV5-1 and TRBJ2-5, is KAGVTQTPRYLIKTRGQQVTLSCSPISGHRSVSWYQQTPGQGLQFLFEYFSETQRNKGNFPGRFSGRQFSNSRSEMNVSTLELGDSALYLCASSYRDRDYQETQYFGPGTRLLVL.

This chain links TRBV6-2 or TRBV6-3 with TRBJ1-1; the D is unclear. The V end was cut by 0 bases, the J end by 11 bases, with 10 bases between. The CDR3 sequence is 12 residues long. The V gene's germline CDR1 is MNHEY and CDR2 SVGEGT. The CDR3 nucleotides read TGTGCCAGCAGTTACTCCCCAAGTCGGGCTTTCTTT. The encoded protein is CASSYSPSRAFF.

The V call is TRBV18, the J call TRBJ1-3; the D gene is possibly TRBD1 (6 bases). The germline CDR1 and CDR2 sequences are KGHSH and LQKENI. The CDR3 is made up of 17 amino acids. With 1 base removed from V and 4 bases from J, the gap between germline ends came to 17 bases. DNA for the CDR3: TGTGCCAGCTCACCACTGCTGGGGGCGCTGTTAGGAAACACCATATATTTT. Protein product: CASSPLLGALLGNTIYF.

The rearrangement joins TRBV5-4 to TRBJ1-4; 8 bases map to TRBD1. This CDR3 has 14 amino acids. The V gene's germline CDR1 is SGHNT and CDR2 YYREEE (reference sequence). The J segment lost 7 bases and the V segment lost 4 bases, leaving 6 bases of the junction unmatched. The CDR3 region is CASSRQGSGEKLFF. The DNA of the CDR3 is TGTGCCAGCAGCCGACAGGGGAGCGGTGAAAAACTGTTTTTT.

The genes are TRBV2 and TRBJ1-1; perhaps TRBD1 as D (6 bases). Trimming removed 8 bases from V and 3 bases from J, with 13 bases in between. The CDR3 extends over 13 amino acids. Germline assignment: CDR1 SNHLY and CDR2 FYNNEI. CDR3 bases: TGTGCCAGCTACCGGGACACCTACACTGAAGCTTTCTTT. This translates into CASYRDTYTEAFF.

The chain couples TRBV10-3 to TRBJ1-2; D might be TRBD1 (5 bases). V lost 3 bases and J 8 bases, leaving 16 bases between the germline ends. The CDR3 contains 14 residues. Per germline, CDR1 ENHRY and CDR2 SYGVKD. The CDR3 DNA reads as TGTGCCATCAGTGACCCTGGCCGGGACTTAGGCTACACCTTC. Its translation: CAISDPGRDLGYTF.

There are a few counts of this clone. The CDR3 nucleotides are TGTGCCAGCAAGGCAGGCGTAAACACCGGGGAGCTGTTTTTT. Its protein is CASKAGVNTGELFF. The chain uses TRBV2 and TRBJ2-2; the D is unclear. This CDR3 has 14 residues. Between the trimmed V and J ends, which lost 7 bases and 2 bases, there was a span of 11 bases. The germline V gene has CDR1 SNHLY and CDR2 FYNNEI.

The V call is TRBV20-1, the J call TRBJ1-5; D perhaps matches TRBD1 (5 bases). V lost 3 bases and J lost 2, with 14 bases in between. Per germline, CDR1 DFQATT and CDR2 SNEGSKA (reference sequence). The CDR3 spans 15 residues. CDR3 in DNA: TGCAGTGCTAGTGCTCAGGGTAGGGGCAATCAGCCCCAGCATTTT. It encodes CSASAQGRGNQPQHF.

This chain joins TRBV7-9 and TRBJ2-5, with D possibly matching TRBD1 (6 bases). Germline loops: CDR1 SEHNR, CDR2 FQNEAQ (reference sequence). V was pared by 4 bases and J by 2 bases, with 17 bases between. The CDR3 totals 16 residues. CDR3 region: CASSSSGTRKQETQYF. CDR3 coding DNA: TGTGCCAGCAGCTCCTCCGGGACACGTAAGCAAGAGACCCAGTACTTC.

This chain uses TRBV29-1 with TRBJ2-3; 8 nucleotides agree with TRBD2. The V and J ends lost 1 base and 2 bases, in that order; junction bases with no gene match: 2. The CDR3 totals 14 residues. Per the germline V gene, CDR1 is SQVTM and CDR2 is ANQGSEA. CDR3 protein: CSVEGGGITDTQYF. The CDR3 DNA reads TGCAGCGTTGAAGGCGGGGGGATCACAGATACGCAGTATTTT.

V gene TRBV19 combines with J gene TRBJ2-6; D remains unclear. The CDR3 has 16 residues. Germline values: CDR1 LNHDA, CDR2 SQIVND (reference sequence). V was clipped by 3 bases and J by 2 bases, with 11 bases between them. DNA for the CDR3: TGTGCCAGTAGTATTGTGGCCCCAGCTGGGGCCAACGTCCTGACTTTC. It codes for CASSIVAPAGANVLTF.

This chain joins TRBV11-1 and TRBJ2-5; no definite D call. This CDR3 has 13 residues. The germline V gene encodes CDR1 SGHAT and CDR2 FQDESV (reference sequence). The ends were cut back, 5 bases at V and 0 bases at J, with 7 bases in the middle. The CDR3 loop is CASSLNYQETQYF. The CDR3 DNA follows: TGTGCCAGCAGCCTTAATTACCAAGAGACCCAGTACTTC.

The chain is built from TRBV28 and TRBJ2-5; 11 bases agree with TRBD2. Germline values: CDR1 MDHEN, CDR2 SYDVKM. After removal of 3 bases from V and 5 bases from J, the junction contained 14 bases not matched to a gene. This CDR3 is 18 amino acids long. CDR3 DNA: TGTGCCAGCAGTTTTCCCGCTCCGACTAGCGGGATCCTTGAGACCCAGTACTTC. It yields the protein CASSFPAPTSGILETQYF.

This clone was observed a handful of times. The V gene is TRBV3-1 (or the pseudogene TRBV3-2), the J gene TRBJ1-6; D is ambiguous. V lost 6 bases and J lost 0, with 9 bases in between. CDR1 is LGHDT, CDR2 YNNKEL, per germline (reference sequence). The CDR3 spans 15 residues. This CDR3 reads CASSNIRSYNSPLHF. The CDR3 nucleotides read TGTGCCAGCAGTAACATTCGCTCCTATAATTCACCCCTCCACTTT.

The chain combines TRBV9 with TRBJ1-3; D not certain. There are 15 residues in the CDR3. Germline V gene sequence: CDR1 SGDLS, CDR2 YYNGEE. V lost 4 bases, J lost 0 bases, and 11 bases lay in between. CDR3 in DNA: TGTGCCAGCAGCTCCGGTGTCCTCTCTGGAAACACCATATATTTT. Amino acid sequence: CASSSGVLSGNTIYF.

The J gene is TRBJ1-1, the V gene TRBV19; TRBD1 matches at 8 bases. CDR1 is LNHDA, CDR2 SQIVND, per germline (reference sequence). Germline trimming cut 9 bases from V and 0 bases from J; bases unmatched to any gene: 6. This CDR3 is 14 amino acids long. In DNA form, the CDR3 reads TGTGCCAGCAAGGACAGGGACATGAACACTGAAGCTTTCTTT. Translation gives CASKDRDMNTEAFF. The full variable domain, rest sourced from reference TRBV19 and TRBJ1-1, is DGGITQSPKYLFRKEGQNVTLSCEQNLNHDAMYWYRQDPGQGLRLIYYSQIVNDFQKGDIAEGYSVSREKKESFPLTVTSAQKNPTAFYLCASKDRDMNTEAFFGQGTRLTVV.

This clone was counted a single time. V gene TRBV5-4 combines with J gene TRBJ1-4; D gene uncertain. The germline CDR1 and CDR2 sequences are SGHNT and YYREEE (reference sequence). Trimming removed 3 bases from V and 3 bases from J, with 6 bases in between. This CDR3 comprises 13 residues. CDR3 in amino acids: CASSSQPNEKLFF. The CDR3 coding sequence is TGTGCCAGCAGCTCACAGCCTAATGAAAAACTGTTTTTT.

The chain couples TRBV9 to TRBJ1-3, with TRBD1 as a possible D gene (6 bases). Germline V gene lookup returns CDR1 SGDLS and CDR2 YYNGEE. CDR3 length: 18 amino acids. The V gene lost 3 bases and the J gene lost 0 bases, with 19 bases spanning the gap. The CDR3 sequence is CASSEGPPQGVSGNTIYF. The CDR3 nucleotides are TGTGCCAGCAGCGAGGGGCCACCACAGGGCGTCTCTGGAAACACCATATATTTT.

The rearrangement uses TRBV5-4 and TRBJ2-6; possible D gene TRBD1, 6 bases. Germline loops: CDR1 SGHNT, CDR2 YYREEE (reference sequence). The CDR3 spans 15 residues. V was clipped by 0 bases and J by 4 bases, with 8 bases between them. CDR3 amino acids: CASSLVGTGANVLTF. CDR3 bases: TGTGCCAGCAGCTTGGTAGGGACAGGGGCCAACGTCCTGACTTTC.

The chain combines TRBV5-1 with TRBJ2-7; 10 bases fit TRBD2. Losses at the gene ends were 2 bases for V and 1 base for J; bases not matched to a gene: 21. The CDR3 loop spans 21 amino acids. The germline gives CDR1 SGHRS, CDR2 YFSETQ. The CDR3 coding sequence is TGCGCCAGCAGCTTCACAGTCCCGTCCCCCACTAGCGGGATGACATCCTACGAGCAGTACTTC. Translating gives CASSFTVPSPTSGMTSYEQYF.

J is TRBJ2-5 and V is TRBV2; possibly TRBD2 for D (6 bases). The CDR3 contains 13 residues. Germline assignment: CDR1 SNHLY and CDR2 FYNNEI. The V end was cut by 7 bases, the J end by 4 bases, with 13 bases between. CDR3 amino acids: CASTDRDLETQYF. The CDR3, as DNA: TGTGCCAGCACAGACCGGGACTTAGAGACCCAGTACTTC.

The V and J genes are TRBV7-9 and TRBJ1-2; 9 nucleotides agree with TRBD1. This CDR3 comprises 14 residues. The J segment lost 8 bases and the V segment lost 5 bases, leaving 9 bases of the junction unmatched. Germline V gene data show CDR1 as SEHNR and CDR2 as FQNEAQ (reference sequence). In DNA form, the CDR3 reads TGTGCCAGCAGCCCCCGGACAGGGGTGGAGGGCTACACCTTC. Its translation: CASSPRTGVEGYTF.

This chain uses TRBV28 with TRBJ1-5, with 9 positions matching TRBD1. Germline V gene lookup returns CDR1 MDHEN and CDR2 SYDVKM. The ends lost 5 bases at V and 6 bases at J; junction bases unmatched: 11. The CDR3 is made up of 16 amino acids. CDR3 nucleotides: TGTGCCAGCAGTCCTACAGGGGGCGCACAGGGTCAGCCCCAGCATTTT. Its translation: CASSPTGGAQGQPQHF.